A single TCR beta chain is shown here with its context. Antigen specificity is unknown. Tregs were sorted as CD4+CD25+CD127-/low cells. Findings and caveats of the study: Tumor Tregs overlapped most with tumor, then blood, naive CD4+ cells. Tumor memory CD4+ T cell TCR gene usage clustered with blood and lymph node memory CD4+ cells and lymph node naive CD4+ cells.

Semi-nested PCR with Nested Universal Primer A followed constant-region reverse priming of full-length variable regions. TCRdb fed the 5' RACE reads into MiXCR, producing one record per CDR3 protein. The sample has over 45,000 distinct CDR3 sequences, roughly 28% seen once. The CDR3 has 14 amino acids. The V end lost 2 bases, the J end lost 1 base, and 9 bases lay between the germline ends. Germline V CDR1 and CDR2: LGHNA, YSLEER. The origin of this receptor is a female donor with breast cancer. The V call is TRBV4-3, the J call TRBJ2-7; no firm D call. Input material: tumor-infiltrating Tregs sorted from the breast tumor. The CDR3 sequence: CASSQRVTSYEQYF. In DNA, the CDR3 is TGCGCCAGCAGCCAACGCGTCACTTCCTACGAGCAGTACTTC.